The clone carrying this TCR beta chain was seen a handful of times. Antigen: not known. It was with a sample-barcoded 5' primer and a J-beta primer mix that a second PCR of about 7 to 12 cycles was run. One entry per CDR3 protein results from TCRdb running MiXCR on the 5' RACE reads. The sample has approximately 780,000 distinct CDR3 sequences, around a quarter seen once. The source of the sample is a study of blood T cells in healthy people across ages. Whole-study results and caveats: Long-lived donors carried more naive CD4+ cells and greater diversity than aged donors.

PBMCs numbering at least 7 million were isolated per sample. With 0 bases removed from V and 3 bases from J, the gap between germline ends came to 15 bases. The CDR3 is made up of 17 amino acids. Per germline, CDR1 LGHDT and CDR2 YNNKEL (reference sequence). This same sample was also part of a study on T cells of mothers and their children. That work states: A second PCR was performed with the M1S primer. This primer added sample barcodes and 2-4 random nucleotides.

The rearrangement uses TRBV3-1 and TRBJ2-4; D ambiguous. Sample: blood. The receptor's source is a boy between 10 and 17 years old in good health. This CDR3 reads CASSQDMGIFSKNIQYF. Here the CDR3 DNA reads TGTGCCAGCAGCCAAGACATGGGAATCTTTAGCAAAAACATTCAGTACTTC.